Following are 25 T cell receptor beta chains from one sample sequenced in a study of shared T cell receptors in the human thymus. Only in-frame clones appear in the TCRdb table, and some are missing; sequencing was by immunoSEQ multiplex PCR. The table shows 640,000 or so clones, with approximately 87% occurring only once. In addition, the sample was reused for a study of human thymus T cells.

Sequenced sample: thymocytes. These receptors all come from a boy in the first two years of life with a congenital heart defect.

The sample holds one count of this clone. This chain joins TRBV6-4 and TRBJ1-1; tentative D call: TRBD1 (6 bases). This CDR3 has 15 amino acids. Trimming took 6 bases from V and 5 from J, leaving 19 bases between them. The germline V gene encodes CDR1 MRHNA and CDR2 SNTAGT. The CDR3 DNA sequence: TGTGCCAGCAGCGTACTAATACAGGGACGTACTGAAGCTTTCTTT. Translated, it gives CASSVLIQGRTEAFF.

The CDR3: CASSEAGRDRGNLRYGYTF. In DNA, the CDR3 is TGTGCCAGCAGTGAAGCGGGCAGGGACAGGGGGAACCTGCGGTATGGCTACACCTTC. V is TRBV6-1 and J is TRBJ1-2; 11 nucleotides align to TRBD1. This CDR3 has 19 amino acids. The germline CDR1 and CDR2 sequences are MNHNS and SASEGT. V shed 0 bases, J shed 5 bases, and the junction held 14 bases outside the gene matches.

The CDR3 is CASSLSAGYGYTF. The CDR3 nucleotides are TGTGCCAGCAGTTTATCGGCAGGTTATGGCTACACCTTC. The chain is built from TRBV28 and TRBJ1-2; no definite D call. Germline assignment: CDR1 MDHEN and CDR2 SYDVKM. The CDR3 is 13 amino acids. V was shortened by 1 base and J by 5 bases, with 8 bases between the two germline ends.

The rearrangement links TRBV2 to TRBJ1-4; D might be TRBD1 (5 bases). CDR3 length: 16 residues. CDR1 SNHLY and CDR2 FYNNEI come from the germline V gene. V was trimmed by 7 bases and J by 0 bases, leaving 15 bases between them. CDR3 region: CASMMGGFATNEKLFF. DNA of the CDR3: TGTGCCAGCATGATGGGGGGTTTTGCAACTAATGAAAAACTGTTTTTT.

As DNA, the CDR3 is TGTGCCAGCTCACCACCGTCAGGGCCCGGGGAGCTGTTTTTT. Encoded protein: CASSPPSGPGELFF. V is TRBV18 and J is TRBJ2-2; D might be TRBD1 (5 bases). V gave up 0 bases and J gave up 6 bases, with 8 bases separating them. Germline values: CDR1 KGHSH, CDR2 LQKENI. The CDR3 has 14 residues. The whole variable domain, remainder taken from reference TRBV18 and TRBJ2-2, is NAGVMQNPRHLVRRRGQEARLRCSPMKGHSHVYWYRQLPEEGLKFMVYLQKENIIDESGMPKERFSAEFPKEGPSILRIQQVVRGDSAAYFCASSPPSGPGELFFGEGSRLTVL.

The CDR3 loop is CASITRTGRYEQFF. The CDR3 DNA follows: TGTGCCAGCATCACGAGGACAGGGAGGTATGAGCAGTTCTTC. This rearrangement joins TRBV28 to TRBJ2-1, with 8 nucleotides matching TRBD1. The CDR3 is 14 amino acids. V lost 7 bases, J lost 8 bases, and 10 bases stayed unmatched. Germline assignment: CDR1 MDHEN and CDR2 SYDVKM.

The CDR3 nucleotides read TGCGCCAGCAGCTTGGGACTAGTCAATGAGCAGTTCTTC. As protein: CASSLGLVNEQFF. This sequence joins TRBV5-1 and TRBJ2-1; D might be TRBD2 (6 bases). Germline V lookup: CDR1 SGHRS, CDR2 YFSETQ. CDR3 length: 13 residues. V was cut by 0 bases and J by 6 bases, with 7 bases left in between.

The chain uses TRBV18 and TRBJ2-7; 15 bases fit TRBD2. This CDR3 has 16 amino acids. Germline assignment: CDR1 KGHSH and CDR2 LQKENI. V lost 4 bases and J lost 1; bases outside the gene matches: 2. The CDR3 DNA reads TGTGCCAGCTCACGGGGGACTAGCGGGAGGTCCTACGAGCAGTACTTC. Translating it yields CASSRGTSGRSYEQYF.

V usage is TRBV18 and J usage is TRBJ1-1, with TRBD1 matching over 8 bases. Germline loops: CDR1 KGHSH, CDR2 LQKENI. This CDR3 has 15 residues. V was pared by 3 bases and J by 2 bases, with 5 bases of the junction left unmatched. The CDR3 region is CASSPSDRGNTEAFF. CDR3 in DNA: TGTGCCAGCTCACCCTCTGACAGGGGCAACACTGAAGCTTTCTTT.

The rearrangement links TRBV5-6 to TRBJ1-2; maybe TRBD1 (6 bases). From germline, CDR1 is SGHDT and CDR2 YYEEEE. With 7 bases removed from V and 8 bases from J, the gap between germline ends came to 21 bases. This CDR3 spans 14 amino acids. CDR3 DNA sequence: TGTGCCAGCTCCCGACAGGCTCCCTGGGAAGGCTACACCTTC. Protein: CASSRQAPWEGYTF.

This clone was counted a single time. This chain uses TRBV6-5 with TRBJ1-2; 7 bases are a match to TRBD1. The V segment lost 4 bases and the J segment 3 bases; nucleotides outside the gene matches: 8. CDR3 length: 15 residues. The germline gives CDR1 MNHEY, CDR2 SVGAGI. CDR3 DNA: TGTGCCAGCAGTTCATCACAGGGGCCACACTATGGCTACACCTTC. It translates to CASSSSQGPHYGYTF.

This clone occurred once. J is TRBJ1-2 and V is TRBV5-4; 9 nucleotides agree with TRBD1. Trimming took 1 base from V and 6 from J; bases not matched to a gene: 7. The CDR3 extends over 15 amino acids. Germline V gives CDR1 SGHNT, CDR2 YYREEE (reference sequence). The CDR3 DNA reads TGTGCCAGCAGCTTGATGGGACAGGGAGGCGATGGCTACACCTTC. It codes for CASSLMGQGGDGYTF.

CDR3 in DNA: TGTGCCAGCAACCCTCCCCCGACAGGGGCGAACACTGAAGCTTTCTTT. Residues: CASNPPPTGANTEAFF. The V gene is TRBV6-6, the J gene TRBJ1-1; 8 positions agree with TRBD1. This CDR3 has 16 residues. CDR1 is MNHNY and CDR2 is SVGAGI in the germline V gene (reference sequence). The V gene end was trimmed by 7 bases and the J gene end by 1 base; junction bases not matched to a gene: 11.

The V and J genes are TRBV5-6 and TRBJ2-6; a weak D match, TRBD1 (6 bases). Germline CDR1 SGHDT, CDR2 YYEEEE. Trimming stripped 0 bases from V and 2 bases from J, with 18 bases between. This CDR3 is built from 19 residues. CDR3: CASSLGPGRGPTGANVLTF. CDR3 coding DNA: TGTGCCAGCAGCTTGGGTCCGGGCAGGGGACCAACTGGGGCCAACGTCCTGACTTTC.

This chain joins TRBV5-1 and TRBJ2-3, with 8 bases matching TRBD1. Germline lookup yields CDR1 SGHRS and CDR2 YFSETQ. V gave up 4 bases and J gave up 3 bases; unmatched junction bases: 10. CDR3 length equals 16 residues. The CDR3 sequence is CASSGKQGARTDTQYF. The CDR3 coding sequence is TGCGCCAGCAGCGGAAAGCAGGGGGCGAGGACAGATACGCAGTATTTT.

This chain links TRBV7-9 with TRBJ2-7, with TRBD1 as a possible D gene (5 bases). The V and J ends lost 5 bases and 3 bases respectively, with 20 bases between them. Germline assignment: CDR1 SEHNR and CDR2 FQNEAQ (reference sequence). The CDR3 has 16 amino acids. CDR3 in amino acids: CASSPGWQGNIYEQYF. CDR3 nucleotides: TGTGCCAGCAGCCCCGGGTGGCAGGGAAACATCTACGAGCAGTACTTC.

This clone was detected once. The genes are TRBV7-3 and TRBJ2-1; weak D call: TRBD2 (6 bases). Germline V gene data show CDR1 as SGHTA and CDR2 as FQGTGA. Between the trimmed V and J ends, which lost 0 bases and 2 bases, there was a span of 11 bases. The CDR3 extends over 16 amino acids. The CDR3 DNA reads TGTGCCAGCAGCTTAACGTCGGGGGATCCCTACAATGAGCAGTTCTTC. Protein product: CASSLTSGDPYNEQFF.

The gene calls are TRBV5-6 and TRBJ2-5; no reliable D call. The V and J ends lost 0 bases and 2 bases respectively, with 5 bases between them. Germline CDR1 is SGHDT and CDR2 is YYEEEE. This CDR3 contains 13 residues. The CDR3 loop is CASSLEPQETQYF. CDR3 sequence (DNA): TGTGCCAGCAGCTTGGAGCCTCAAGAGACCCAGTACTTC.

This clone appeared once. This rearrangement joins TRBV13 to TRBJ2-5; D remains ambiguous. The V gene lost 5 bases and the J gene lost 1 base, with 2 bases spanning the gap. This CDR3 is built from 11 residues. Germline CDR1 and CDR2: PRHDT and FYEKMQ (reference sequence). The DNA for the CDR3 is TGTGCCAGCAGCCGCCAAGAGACCCAGTACTTC. Translated, it gives CASSRQETQYF. Variable domain in full (rest from reference TRBV13 and TRBJ2-5): AAGVIQSPRHLIKEKRETATLKCYPIPRHDTVYWYQQGPGQDPQFLISFYEKMQSDKGSIPDRFSAQQFSDYHSELNMSSLELGDSALYFCASSRQETQYFGPGTRLLVL.

The chain recombines TRBV5-1 with TRBJ2-7; possible D gene TRBD1, 5 bases. The germline CDR1 and CDR2 sequences are SGHRS and YFSETQ. The CDR3 runs 14 residues. V dropped 0 bases and J dropped 6 bases, with 13 bases sitting between them. The CDR3 is CASSLARGIGEQYF. The CDR3 region has the DNA TGCGCCAGCAGCTTGGCTAGGGGCATCGGCGAGCAGTACTTC. Full variable domain (rest looked up from reference TRBV5-1 and TRBJ2-7): KAGVTQTPRYLIKTRGQQVTLSCSPISGHRSVSWYQQTPGQGLQFLFEYFSETQRNKGNFPGRFSGRQFSNSRSEMNVSTLELGDSALYLCASSLARGIGEQYFGPGTRLTVT.

A single count supports this clone. The chain recombines TRBV14 with TRBJ1-2; D is perhaps TRBD1 (6 bases). The V gene lost 4 bases and the J gene lost 5 bases, with 11 bases spanning the gap. This CDR3 has 13 amino acids. Germline lookup yields CDR1 SGHDN and CDR2 FVKESK. The CDR3 DNA is TGTGCCAGCAGCCCAAAGGACAGTTATGGCTACACCTTC. It translates to CASSPKDSYGYTF.

J is TRBJ2-5 and V is TRBV9, with D possibly TRBD1 on 5 matching bases. Deletions cut 1 base from V and 1 base from J, with 8 bases between. Per germline, CDR1 SGDLS and CDR2 YYNGEE. CDR3 length: 14 amino acids. CDR3 residues: CASSVQGIQETQYF. CDR3 bases: TGTGCCAGCAGCGTACAGGGAATCCAAGAGACCCAGTACTTC.

This clone was detected once. The V call is TRBV28, the J call TRBJ1-3; D is perhaps TRBD1 (6 bases). CDR1 is MDHEN and CDR2 is SYDVKM in the germline V gene. Deletions cut 7 bases from V and 0 bases from J, with 19 bases between. The CDR3 is 17 amino acids. The CDR3 is CASTKGHRISSGNTIYF. In nucleotides, the CDR3 is TGTGCCAGCACCAAGGGACACCGCATTAGCTCTGGAAACACCATATATTTT.

The rearrangement joins TRBV18 to TRBJ2-5; 8 bases match TRBD2. Germline trimming cut 2 bases from V and 2 bases from J; bases unmatched to any gene: 4. Germline V gene data show CDR1 as KGHSH and CDR2 as LQKENI. The CDR3 is made up of 15 amino acids. The CDR3 DNA reads as TGTGCCAGCTCACCAATAGCGGGGTATCAAGAGACCCAGTACTTC. Its translation: CASSPIAGYQETQYF.

This sequence joins TRBV28 and TRBJ2-2, with 9 bases identical to TRBD2. After removal of 3 bases from V and 5 bases from J, the junction contained 16 bases not matched to a gene. Germline CDR1 and CDR2: MDHEN and SYDVKM. This CDR3 region has 19 residues. DNA for the CDR3: TGTGCCAGCAGTTTGCCGGGACTAGCTAGCCAAGTAGAAACCGGGGAGCTGTTTTTT. It specifies CASSLPGLASQVETGELFF.